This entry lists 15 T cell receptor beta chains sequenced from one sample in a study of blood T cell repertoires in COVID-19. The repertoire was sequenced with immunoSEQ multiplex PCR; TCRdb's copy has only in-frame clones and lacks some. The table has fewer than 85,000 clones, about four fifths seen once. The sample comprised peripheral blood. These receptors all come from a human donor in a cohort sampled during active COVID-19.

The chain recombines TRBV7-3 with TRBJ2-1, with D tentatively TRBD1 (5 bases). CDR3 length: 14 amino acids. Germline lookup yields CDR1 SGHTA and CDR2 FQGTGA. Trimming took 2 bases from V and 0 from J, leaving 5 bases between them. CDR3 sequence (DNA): TGTGCCAGCAGCTTAGGGGCCTCCTACAATGAGCAGTTCTTC. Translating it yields CASSLGASYNEQFF.

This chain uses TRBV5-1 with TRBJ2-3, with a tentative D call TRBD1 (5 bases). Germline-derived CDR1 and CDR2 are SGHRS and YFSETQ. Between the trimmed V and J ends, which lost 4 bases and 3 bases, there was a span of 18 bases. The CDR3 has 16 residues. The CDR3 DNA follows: TGCGCCAGCAGCCCTAATCCTAAGACAGTAACAGATACGCAGTATTTT. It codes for CASSPNPKTVTDTQYF.

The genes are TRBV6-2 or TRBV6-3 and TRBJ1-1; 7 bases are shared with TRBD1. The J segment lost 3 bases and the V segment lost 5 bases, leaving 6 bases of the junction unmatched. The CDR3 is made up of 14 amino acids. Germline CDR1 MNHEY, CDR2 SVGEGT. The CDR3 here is CASSTSRGYTEAFF. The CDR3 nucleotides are TGTGCCAGCAGTACTAGCAGGGGGTACACTGAAGCTTTCTTT.

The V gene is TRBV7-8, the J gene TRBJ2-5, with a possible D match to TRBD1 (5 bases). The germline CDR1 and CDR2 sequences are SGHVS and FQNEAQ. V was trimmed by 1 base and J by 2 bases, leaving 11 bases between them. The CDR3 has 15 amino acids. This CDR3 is CASSLVGHLQETQYF. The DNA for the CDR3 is TGTGCCAGCAGCTTAGTAGGACACCTTCAAGAGACCCAGTACTTC.

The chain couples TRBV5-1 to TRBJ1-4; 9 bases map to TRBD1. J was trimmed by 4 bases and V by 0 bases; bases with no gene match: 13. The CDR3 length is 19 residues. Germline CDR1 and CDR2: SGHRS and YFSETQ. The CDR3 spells CASSLGPLLRDRVNEKLFF. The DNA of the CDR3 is TGCGCCAGCAGCTTGGGGCCGCTCCTCCGGGACAGGGTTAATGAAAAACTGTTTTTT. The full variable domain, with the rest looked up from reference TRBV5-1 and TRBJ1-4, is KAGVTQTPRYLIKTRGQQVTLSCSPISGHRSVSWYQQTPGQGLQFLFEYFSETQRNKGNFPGRFSGRQFSNSRSEMNVSTLELGDSALYLCASSLGPLLRDRVNEKLFFGSGTQLSVL.

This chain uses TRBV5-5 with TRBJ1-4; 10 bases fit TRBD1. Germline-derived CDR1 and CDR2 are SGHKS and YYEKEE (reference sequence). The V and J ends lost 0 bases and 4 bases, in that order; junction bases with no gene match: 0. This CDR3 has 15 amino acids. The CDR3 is CASSLGTGGNEKLFF. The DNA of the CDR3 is TGTGCCAGCAGCTTGGGGACAGGGGGTAATGAAAAACTGTTTTTT.

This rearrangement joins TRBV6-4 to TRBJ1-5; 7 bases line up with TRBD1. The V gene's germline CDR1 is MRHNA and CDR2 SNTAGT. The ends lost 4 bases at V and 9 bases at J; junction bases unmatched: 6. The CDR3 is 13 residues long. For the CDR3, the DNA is TGTGCCAGCAGTGCGACAGGGTATATGCCCCAGCATTTT. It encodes CASSATGYMPQHF.

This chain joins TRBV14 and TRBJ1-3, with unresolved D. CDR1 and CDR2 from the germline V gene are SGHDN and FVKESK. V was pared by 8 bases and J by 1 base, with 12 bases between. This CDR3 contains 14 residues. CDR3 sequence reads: CASLVDPSGNTIYF. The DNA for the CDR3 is TGTGCCAGCTTAGTTGATCCATCTGGAAACACCATATATTTT. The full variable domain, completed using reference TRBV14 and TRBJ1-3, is EAGVTQFPSHSVIEKGQTVTLRCDPISGHDNLYWYRRVMGKEIKFLLHFVKESKQDESGMPNNRFLAERTGGTYSTLKVQPAELEDSGVYFCASLVDPSGNTIYFGEGSWLTVV.

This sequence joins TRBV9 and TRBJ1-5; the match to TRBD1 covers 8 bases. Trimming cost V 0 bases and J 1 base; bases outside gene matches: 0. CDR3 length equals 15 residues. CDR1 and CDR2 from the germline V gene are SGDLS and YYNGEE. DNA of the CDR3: TGTGCCAGCAGCGTAGGGACAGGGAGCAATCAGCCCCAGCATTTT. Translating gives CASSVGTGSNQPQHF.

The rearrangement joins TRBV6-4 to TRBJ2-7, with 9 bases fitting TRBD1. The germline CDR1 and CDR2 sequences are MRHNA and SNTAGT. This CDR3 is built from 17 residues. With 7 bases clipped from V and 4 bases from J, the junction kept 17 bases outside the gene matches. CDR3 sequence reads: CASITRGDREREYEQYF. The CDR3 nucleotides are TGTGCCAGCATCACGCGAGGGGACAGGGAGAGGGAATACGAGCAGTACTTC.

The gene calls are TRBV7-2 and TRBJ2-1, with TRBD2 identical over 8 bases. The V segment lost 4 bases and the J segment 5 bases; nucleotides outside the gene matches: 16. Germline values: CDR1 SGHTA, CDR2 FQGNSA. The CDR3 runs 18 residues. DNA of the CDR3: TGTGCCAGCAGCTGGGGGGTAGCGGGGCGTGAACGTCACAATGAGCAGTTCTTC. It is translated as CASSWGVAGRERHNEQFF.

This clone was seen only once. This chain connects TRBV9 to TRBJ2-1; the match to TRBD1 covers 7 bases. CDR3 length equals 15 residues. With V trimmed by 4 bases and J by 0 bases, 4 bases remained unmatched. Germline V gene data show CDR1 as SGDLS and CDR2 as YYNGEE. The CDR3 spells CASSSTGASYNEQFF. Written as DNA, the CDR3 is TGTGCCAGCAGCTCTACAGGGGCCTCCTACAATGAGCAGTTCTTC.

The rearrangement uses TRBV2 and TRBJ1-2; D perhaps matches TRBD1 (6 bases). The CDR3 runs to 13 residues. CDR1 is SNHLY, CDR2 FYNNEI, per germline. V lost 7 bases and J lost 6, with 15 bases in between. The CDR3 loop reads CASIDDRTNGYTF. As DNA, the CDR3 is TGTGCCAGCATCGATGACAGGACCAATGGCTACACCTTC.

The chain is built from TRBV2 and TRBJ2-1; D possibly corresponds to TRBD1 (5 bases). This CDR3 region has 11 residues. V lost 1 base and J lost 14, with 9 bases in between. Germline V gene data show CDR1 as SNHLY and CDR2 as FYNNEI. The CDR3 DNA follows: TGTGCCAGCAGTGAAGGGGGCCCGGAGTTCTTC. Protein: CASSEGGPEFF.

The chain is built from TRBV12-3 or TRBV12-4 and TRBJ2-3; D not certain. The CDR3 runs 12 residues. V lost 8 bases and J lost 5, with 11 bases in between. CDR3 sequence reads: CASSRAVDTQYF. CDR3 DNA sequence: TGTGCCAGCTCCCGAGCCGTAGATACGCAGTATTTT.